This passage covers 4 T cell receptor beta chains from one sample sequenced in a study of T cell clones after liver transplantation. Sequencing was performed with immunoSEQ multiplex PCR; in TCRdb, only in-frame clones are kept and a portion is missing. This table holds 85,000 to 110,000 clones, around 80% found once. This material consisted of CD4+ T cells from blood, taken around 48 months after liver transplant. These receptors originate from a human patient who received a liver transplant. The graft donor may account for some of the T cells.

The chain carries TRBV12-5 and TRBJ1-1; D not resolved. V gave up 3 bases and J gave up 6 bases, with 20 bases separating them. Germline V CDR1 and CDR2: LGHNT, FRNRAP. The CDR3 has 16 amino acids. The CDR3 region has the DNA TGTGCTAGTGGTTTTTTGTCTGGGAGGACCTACGCTGAAGCTTTCTTT. Encoded protein: CASGFLSGRTYAEAFF.

The CDR3 protein is CASSDFLGLGSNQPQHF. The CDR3, as DNA: TGTGCCAGCAGTGATTTCTTGGGGCTGGGGAGCAATCAGCCCCAGCATTTT. The chain is built from TRBV2 and TRBJ1-5; tentative D call: TRBD1 (5 bases). Germline V gives CDR1 SNHLY, CDR2 FYNNEI. CDR3 size: 17 residues. V lost 3 bases, J lost 1 base, and 16 bases lay in between. The full variable domain, rest sourced from reference TRBV2 and TRBJ1-5, is EPEVTQTPSHQVTQMGQEVILRCVPISNHLYFYWYRQILGQKVEFLVSFYNNEISEKSEIFDDQFSVERPDGSNFTLKIRSTKLEDSAMYFCASSDFLGLGSNQPQHFGDGTRLSIL.

This chain connects TRBV5-1 to TRBJ1-3; D may be TRBD1 (5 bases). This CDR3 comprises 14 residues. The V gene's germline CDR1 is SGHRS and CDR2 YFSETQ. V was shortened by 6 bases and J by 2 bases, with 12 bases between the two germline ends. The CDR3 is CASTETATGNTIYF. CDR3 in DNA: TGCGCCAGCACGGAGACAGCTACTGGAAACACCATATATTTT. Based on the CDR3 plus reference TRBV5-1 and TRBJ1-3, the full variable domain is KAGVTQTPRYLIKTRGQQVTLSCSPISGHRSVSWYQQTPGQGLQFLFEYFSETQRNKGNFPGRFSGRQFSNSRSEMNVSTLELGDSALYLCASTETATGNTIYFGEGSWLTVV.

The chain employs TRBV28 and TRBJ2-6; a weak D match, TRBD1 (6 bases). The germline V and J ends were trimmed by 7 bases and 2 bases, with 12 bases remaining between them. Germline V gene lookup returns CDR1 MDHEN and CDR2 SYDVKM. CDR3 length equals 15 residues. CDR3 DNA: TGTGCCAGCATTAATTCAGGGGCTGGGGCCAACGTCCTGACTTTC. It translates to CASINSGAGANVLTF.